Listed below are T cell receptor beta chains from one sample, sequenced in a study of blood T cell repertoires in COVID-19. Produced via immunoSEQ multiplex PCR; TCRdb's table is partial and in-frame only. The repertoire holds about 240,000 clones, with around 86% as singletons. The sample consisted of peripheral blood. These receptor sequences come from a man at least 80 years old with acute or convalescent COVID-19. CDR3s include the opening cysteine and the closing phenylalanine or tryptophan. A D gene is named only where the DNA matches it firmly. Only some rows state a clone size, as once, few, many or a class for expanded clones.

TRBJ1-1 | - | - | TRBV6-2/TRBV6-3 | TGTGCCAGCAGTCTGTCCAGTGGGAACACTGAAGCTTTCTTT | CASSLSSGNTEAFF
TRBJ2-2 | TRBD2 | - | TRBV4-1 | TGCGCCAGCAGCCAAGTTAGGGGGCCGGCTAGCGGGAGGGCCGGCACCGGGGAGCTGTTTTTT | CASSQVRGPASGRAGTGELFF
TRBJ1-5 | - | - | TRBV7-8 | TGTGCCAGCAGCCCTCCAGGGGTGGGGTTTAGCAATCAGCCCCAGCATTTT | CASSPPGVGFSNQPQHF
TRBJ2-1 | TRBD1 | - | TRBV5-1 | TGCGCCAGCAGCCCAACCGGGACAGCCTACAATGAGCAGTTCTTC | CASSPTGTAYNEQFF
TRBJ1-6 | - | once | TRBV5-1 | TGCGCCAGCAGCTTGACCCCCCGGGACACCGGGAATTCACCCCTCCACTTT | CASSLTPRDTGNSPLHF
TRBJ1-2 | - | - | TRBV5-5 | TGTGCCAGCAGCCCCCGGGTGGGGGGAGGAGATAGCTATGGCTACACCTTC | CASSPRVGGGDSYGYTF
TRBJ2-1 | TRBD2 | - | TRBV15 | TGTGCCACCAGCAGAGATCAGGTAGCGGGAGGCGAGCAGTTCTTC | CATSRDQVAGGEQFF
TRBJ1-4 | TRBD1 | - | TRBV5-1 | TGCGCCAGCAGCGAGGGGACAGGGGGAGAAAAACTGTTTTTT | CASSEGTGGEKLFF
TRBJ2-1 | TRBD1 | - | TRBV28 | TGTGCCAGCAGTTTCCCCGGGACAGGGAGGACTGACAGCTCCTACAATGAGCAGTTCTTC | CASSFPGTGRTDSSYNEQFF
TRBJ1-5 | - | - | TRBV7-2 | TGTGCCAGCAGCAAAGGGGGTAGCAATCAGCCCCAGCATTTT | CASSKGGSNQPQHF
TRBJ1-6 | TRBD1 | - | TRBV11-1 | TGTGCCAGCAGCGCCCGGACAGGGGTTGTGAATTCACCCCTCCACTTT | CASSARTGVVNSPLHF
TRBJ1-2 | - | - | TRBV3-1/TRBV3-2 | TGTGCCAGCAGTCCCTTACAGGGCGGCTATGGCTACACCTTC | CASSPLQGGYGYTF
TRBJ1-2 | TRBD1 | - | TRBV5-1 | TGCGCCAGCAGCTTGGACCACAGGGGCTATGGCTACACCTTC | CASSLDHRGYGYTF
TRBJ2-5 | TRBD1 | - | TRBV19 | TGTGCCAGTAGTCAATACAACCGGGACAGGGGGCAGGGATATGAGACCCAGTACTTC | CASSQYNRDRGQGYETQYF
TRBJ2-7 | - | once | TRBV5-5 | TGTGCCAGCAGCCTTAATTTCTACGAGCAGTACTTC | CASSLNFYEQYF
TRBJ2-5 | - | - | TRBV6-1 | TGTGCCAGCAGTGAATCCCCTCGAGAGACCCAGTACTTC | CASSESPRETQYF
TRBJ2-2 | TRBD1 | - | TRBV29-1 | TGCAGCGTTGAAGTGACAGGGGGCATCGGGGAGCTGTTTTTT | CSVEVTGGIGELFF
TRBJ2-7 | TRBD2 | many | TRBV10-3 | TGTGCCATCGCTAGCGGGGGGCGTTACGAGCAGTACTTC | CAIASGGRYEQYF
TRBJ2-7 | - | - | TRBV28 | TGTGCCAGCAGCCCCAACTCGGACAAGTCCTACGAGCAGTACTTC | CASSPNSDKSYEQYF
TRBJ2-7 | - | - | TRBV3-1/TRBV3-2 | TGTGCCAGCAGCCACAGTGAACGTCTCGAGCAGTACTTC | CASSHSERLEQYF
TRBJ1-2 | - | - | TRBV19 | TGTGCCAGTAGTGAAGTACAGGTCGTCTATGGCTACACCTTC | CASSEVQVVYGYTF
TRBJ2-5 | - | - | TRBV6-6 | TGTGCCAGCAGTCCCCGGGAGACCCAGTACTTC | CASSPRETQYF
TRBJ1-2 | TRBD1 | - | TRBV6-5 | TGTGCCAGCAGCCACCGGACCACAGGGGGCGATGGCTACACCTTC | CASSHRTTGGDGYTF
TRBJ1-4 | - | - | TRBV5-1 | TGCGCCAGCAGCTTCCGCCGCGGGGAAAAACTGTTTTTT | CASSFRRGEKLFF
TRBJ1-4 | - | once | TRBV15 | TGTGCCACCAGCAGAGATCCAAATGAAAAACTGTTTTTT | CATSRDPNEKLFF
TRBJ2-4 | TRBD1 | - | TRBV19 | TGTGCCAGTAGTGCTCGGGACAGGGGAAACATTCAGTACTTC | CASSARDRGNIQYF
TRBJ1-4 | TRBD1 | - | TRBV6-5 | TGTGCCAGCAGGGGACAGCTCGCTGAAAAACTGTTTTTT | CASRGQLAEKLFF
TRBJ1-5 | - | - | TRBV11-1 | TGTGCCAGCAGCTTAGGGGGGGGCAATCAGCCCCAGCATTTT | CASSLGGGNQPQHF
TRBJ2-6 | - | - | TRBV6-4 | TGTGCCAGCAGCTCTCAGGGAACTGGGGCCAACGTCCTGACTTTC | CASSSQGTGANVLTF
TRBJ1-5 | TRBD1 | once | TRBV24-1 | TGTGCCACCAGTGACCCCGGGACAGGGGGCAATCAGCCCCAGCATTTT | CATSDPGTGGNQPQHF
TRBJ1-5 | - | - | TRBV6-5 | TGTGCCAGCAGTTACTCAATCTATGGCAATCAGCCCCAGCATTTT | CASSYSIYGNQPQHF
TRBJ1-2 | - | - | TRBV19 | TGTGCCAGTACCTCAGTCGGCGGGAACTATGGCTACACCTTC | CASTSVGGNYGYTF